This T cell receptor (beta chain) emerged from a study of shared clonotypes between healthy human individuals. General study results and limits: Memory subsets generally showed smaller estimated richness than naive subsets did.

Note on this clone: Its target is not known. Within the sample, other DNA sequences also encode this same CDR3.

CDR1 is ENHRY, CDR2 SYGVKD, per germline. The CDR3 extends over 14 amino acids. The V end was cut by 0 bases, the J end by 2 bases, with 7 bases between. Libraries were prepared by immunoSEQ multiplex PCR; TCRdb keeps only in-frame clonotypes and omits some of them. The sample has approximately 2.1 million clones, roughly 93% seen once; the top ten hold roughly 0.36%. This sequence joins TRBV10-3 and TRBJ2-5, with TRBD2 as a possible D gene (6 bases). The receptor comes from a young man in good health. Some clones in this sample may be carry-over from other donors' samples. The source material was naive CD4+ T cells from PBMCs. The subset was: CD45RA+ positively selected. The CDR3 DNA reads TGTGCCATCAGTGAGTCCGCGGGACAAGAGACCCAGTACTTC. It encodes CAISESAGQETQYF.